Below are 11 T cell receptor beta chains sequenced from a single sample in a study of T cell responses to AZD1222 COVID-19 vaccine (dated by TCRdb to the early 2020s). This specimen's time point label, interpreted: about 28 days (+/-7) after the second vaccine dose. Receptors were amplified or captured by the immunoSEQ multiplex PCR assay. This immuneACCESS table, as held by TCRdb, lists in-frame sequences with V and J called but not all clones. Of the missing ones, under half trace to an unresolved V gene in checked studies; the others have no known cause. Across this sample there are about 130,000 clones, with roughly 87% seen only once. Around 5% of the sample lies in the top ten. The starting material was peripheral blood, obtained 28 days after the second AZD1222 dose. Source of these receptors: an adult who received the AZD1222 COVID-19 vaccine.

The CDR3 DNA sequence: TGTGCCTGGGCTTGGGGGAACCATCAGCCCCAGCATTTT. Its translation: CAWAWGNHQPQHF. This chain connects TRBV30 to TRBJ1-5; weak D call: TRBD1 (5 bases). V dropped 5 bases and J dropped 5 bases, with 13 bases sitting between them. The CDR3 length is 13 residues. In germline, CDR1 is GTSNPN, CDR2 SVGIG (reference sequence).

The count of this clone is one. CDR3 sequence: CASRWGTSGVSSSYNEQFF. DNA for the CDR3: TGTGCCAGTAGATGGGGGACTAGCGGGGTCTCTAGCTCCTACAATGAGCAGTTCTTC. The V gene is TRBV19, the J gene TRBJ2-1; the match to TRBD2 covers 13 bases. The CDR3 is 19 amino acids. V trimming: 6 bases; J trimming: 0 bases; junction bases outside the gene matches: 11. Germline-derived CDR1 and CDR2 are LNHDA and SQIVND (reference sequence).

The chain is built from TRBV4-2 and TRBJ2-7, with TRBD2 matching 8 bases. The V segment lost 0 bases and the J segment 4 bases; nucleotides outside the gene matches: 8. Germline V gene lookup returns CDR1 LGHNA and CDR2 YNFKEQ. The CDR3 covers 16 residues. The CDR3: CASSQDLAGGGYEQYF. In nucleotides, the CDR3 is TGTGCCAGCAGCCAAGACCTGGCGGGAGGAGGGTACGAGCAGTACTTC.

The chain links TRBV30 to TRBJ2-2; D may be TRBD1 or TRBD2 (5 bases each). Germline loops: CDR1 GTSNPN, CDR2 SVGIG (reference sequence). The CDR3 runs 12 residues. Trimming removed 6 bases from V and 3 bases from J, with 8 bases in between. The CDR3 sequence is CACRGDTGELFF. In nucleotides, the CDR3 is TGTGCCTGTAGAGGGGACACCGGGGAGCTGTTTTTT.

This rearrangement joins TRBV10-3 to TRBJ1-5; D call uncertain. In germline, CDR1 is ENHRY, CDR2 SYGVKD. The V gene lost 2 bases and the J gene lost 7 bases, with 6 bases spanning the gap. The CDR3 is made up of 12 amino acids. This CDR3 reads CAISETGQPQHF. CDR3 DNA sequence: TGTGCCATCAGTGAGACGGGCCAGCCCCAGCATTTT.

In the case of this clone: The sample holds other DNA sequences that translate to the same CDR3. The chain is built from TRBV19 and TRBJ1-3; D remains ambiguous. The CDR3 covers 14 residues. Trimming took 3 bases from V and 0 from J, leaving 6 bases between them. Germline V gives CDR1 LNHDA, CDR2 SQIVND (reference sequence). DNA of the CDR3: TGTGCCAGTAGTATTGGAGGCTCTGGAAACACCATATATTTT. Its protein product is CASSIGGSGNTIYF. The complete variable domain, with remaining parts taken from reference TRBV19 and TRBJ1-3, reads DGGITQSPKYLFRKEGQNVTLSCEQNLNHDAMYWYRQDPGQGLRLIYYSQIVNDFQKGDIAEGYSVSREKKESFPLTVTSAQKNPTAFYLCASSIGGSGNTIYFGEGSWLTVV.

This CDR3 is CASSPRGDREVPEAFF. The CDR3 region has the DNA TGTGCCAGCAGCCCGAGGGGGGACAGGGAGGTTCCTGAAGCTTTCTTT. V and J are TRBV7-9 and TRBJ1-1, with TRBD1 matching 9 bases. Germline-derived CDR1 and CDR2 are SEHNR and FQNEAQ (reference sequence). The CDR3 contains 16 residues. The V segment lost 5 bases and the J segment 6 bases; nucleotides outside the gene matches: 13.

The chain joins TRBV6-5 to TRBJ2-1; TRBD2 agrees at 7 bases. This CDR3 has 13 amino acids. V was clipped by 6 bases and J by 2 bases; unmatched bases: 1. Germline CDR1 and CDR2: MNHEY and SVGAGI. CDR3 sequence (DNA): TGTGCCAGCAGGACTAGCCCCTACAATGAGCAGTTCTTC. Its translation: CASRTSPYNEQFF.

A few counts support this clone. The chain carries TRBV18 and TRBJ2-7, with D unclear. V was shortened by 1 base and J by 3 bases, with 10 bases between the two germline ends. Germline V gives CDR1 KGHSH, CDR2 LQKENI. The CDR3 sequence is 14 residues long. The DNA of the CDR3 is TGTGCCAGCTCACCACTTAACACCAACTACGAGCAGTACTTC. Translating gives CASSPLNTNYEQYF. Full variable domain (remainder filled in from reference TRBV18 and TRBJ2-7): NAGVMQNPRHLVRRRGQEARLRCSPMKGHSHVYWYRQLPEEGLKFMVYLQKENIIDESGMPKERFSAEFPKEGPSILRIQQVVRGDSAAYFCASSPLNTNYEQYFGPGTRLTVT.

V is TRBV9 and J is TRBJ1-6; TRBD1 agrees at 9 bases. CDR1 and CDR2 (germline): SGDLS, YYNGEE. The CDR3 loop spans 15 amino acids. V lost 0 bases, J lost 8 bases, and 3 bases stayed unmatched. The CDR3 reads CASSVGDRDHSPLHF. Here the CDR3 DNA reads TGTGCCAGCAGCGTAGGGGACAGGGATCATTCACCCCTCCACTTT. Based on the CDR3 plus reference TRBV9 and TRBJ1-6, the full variable domain is DSGVTQTPKHLITATGQRVTLRCSPRSGDLSVYWYQQSLDQGLQFLIQYYNGEERAKGNILERFSAQQFPDLHSELNLSSLELGDSALYFCASSVGDRDHSPLHFGNGTRLTVT.

The rearrangement joins TRBV7-2 to TRBJ2-5; D might be TRBD2 (6 bases). Germline-derived CDR1 and CDR2 are SGHTA and FQGNSA. Trimming pared 1 base from V and 1 base from J, leaving 13 bases between. The length of the CDR3 is 16 residues. This CDR3 reads CASSLGPAGAQETQYF. DNA for the CDR3: TGTGCCAGCAGCTTAGGCCCAGCGGGTGCCCAAGAGACCCAGTACTTC.